This T cell receptor beta chain was recorded in a study of shared clonotypes between healthy human individuals. Libraries were prepared by immunoSEQ multiplex PCR; TCRdb keeps only in-frame clonotypes and omits some of them. The sample yields roughly 2.2 million clones, more than 80% seen once. Study-level results: Estimated richness was generally greater in naive than memory subsets.

For this clone: Its specificity is not known.

Germline CDR1 SGHRS, CDR2 YFSETQ. Trimming pared 4 bases from V and 7 bases from J, leaving 12 bases between. This CDR3 region has 13 residues. The sample consisted of naive CD4+ T cells from PBMCs. The subset is: CD45RA+ positively selected. The J gene is TRBJ2-1, the V gene TRBV5-1; D gene unclear. The receptor comes from a man aged 18 to 30 in good health. Some clones in this sample may be carry-over from other donors' samples. The CDR3 region is CASSPPSRNEQFF. CDR3 DNA: TGCGCCAGCAGCCCGCCCTCTAGGAATGAGCAGTTCTTC. Complete variable domain (other parts from reference TRBV5-1 and TRBJ2-1): KAGVTQTPRYLIKTRGQQVTLSCSPISGHRSVSWYQQTPGQGLQFLFEYFSETQRNKGNFPGRFSGRQFSNSRSEMNVSTLELGDSALYLCASSPPSRNEQFFGPGTRLTVL.